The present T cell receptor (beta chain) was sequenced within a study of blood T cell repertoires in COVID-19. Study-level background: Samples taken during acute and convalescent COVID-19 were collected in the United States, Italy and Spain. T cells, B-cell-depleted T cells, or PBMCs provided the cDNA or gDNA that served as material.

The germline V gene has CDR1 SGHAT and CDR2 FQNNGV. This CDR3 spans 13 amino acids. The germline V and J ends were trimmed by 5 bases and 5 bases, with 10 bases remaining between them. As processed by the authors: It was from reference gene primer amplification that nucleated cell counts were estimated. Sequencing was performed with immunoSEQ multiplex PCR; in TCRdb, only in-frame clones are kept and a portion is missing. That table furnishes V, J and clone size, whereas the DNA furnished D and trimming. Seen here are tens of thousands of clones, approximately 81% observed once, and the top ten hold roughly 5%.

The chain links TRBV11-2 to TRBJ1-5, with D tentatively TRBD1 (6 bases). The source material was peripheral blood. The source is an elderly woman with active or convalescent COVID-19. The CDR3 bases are TGTGCCAGCAGCCCGACAGGAGATCAGCCCCAGCATTTT. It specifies CASSPTGDQPQHF.